This T cell receptor beta chain was identified in a study of blood T cell repertoires in COVID-19. The overall study: The United States, Italy and Spain provided the acute and convalescent COVID-19 samples.

The CDR3 covers 15 residues. J gave up 6 bases and V 4 bases, and 6 bases lay outside the gene matches. Germline V lookup: CDR1 SGHAT, CDR2 FQDESV (reference sequence). Assay: immunoSEQ multiplex PCR; the TCRdb copy retains only in-frame clones and omits some. The sample shows some 110,000 clones, 82% of them seen only once. The V call is TRBV11-1, the J call TRBJ2-3; the match to TRBD1 covers 11 bases. The source is a man aged 60 to 75 with acute or convalescent COVID-19. Sequencing used peripheral blood. Here the CDR3 reads CASSSGQGVIDTQYF. For the CDR3, the DNA is TGTGCCAGCAGCTCGGGACAGGGGGTCATCGATACGCAGTATTTT.